The TCR beta chain described here comes from a study of blood T cell repertoires in COVID-19. At the level of the study: Italy, Spain and the United States were the sources of the convalescent and acute COVID-19 samples.

The germline V gene encodes CDR1 MNHEY and CDR2 SVGAGI. The CDR3 has 14 residues. V was pared by 6 bases and J by 2 bases, with 3 bases of the junction left unmatched. Here immunoSEQ multiplex PCR was the method, and the copy in TCRdb shows in-frame clones only, minus some. Among approximately 300,000 clones listed, 70% to 90% were seen once. The J gene is TRBJ2-7, the V gene TRBV6-5, with 11 bases fitting TRBD2. This clonotype was sampled from a man younger than 35 who had recovered from COVID-19. Sequencing used peripheral blood. For the CDR3, the DNA is TGTGCCAGCAGACTTAGCGGGGGGGCCTACGAGCAGTACTTC. Encoded protein: CASRLSGGAYEQYF.